These T cell receptor beta chains were read from a single sample in a study of blood T cell repertoires in COVID-19. Clones were read by immunoSEQ multiplex PCR, and TCRdb kept only the in-frame ones, dropping some. The sample lists 200,000 to 300,000 clones; 75% to 90% were seen once. The sequenced material came from peripheral blood. The receptors originated from a woman aged 40 to 55 with acute or convalescent COVID-19. The CDR3 runs from the conserved cysteine through the conserved F or W. D genes are given only for firm matches. Clone size is not always given. Where it is, it says once, few, many or a class for expanded clones.

abundance	d_gene	v_gene	j_gene	CDR3aa	CDR3nt
-	-	TRBV13	TRBJ1-2	CASSLALVGMRNRISDGYTF	TGTGCCAGCAGCTTAGCTTTGGTAGGGATGAGAAACAGGATTTCCGATGGCTACACCTTC
-	TRBD1	TRBV7-2	TRBJ1-2	CASSPSGTGFEGYTF	TGTGCCAGCAGCCCGAGCGGGACAGGTTTTGAAGGCTACACCTTC
-	-	TRBV5-4	TRBJ1-2	CASSFRGSGGYTF	TGTGCCAGCAGCTTTCGTGGGAGCGGTGGCTACACCTTC
once	-	TRBV3-1/TRBV3-2	TRBJ2-5	CASSQGSRTQYF	TGTGCCAGCAGCCAAGGGTCTAGGACCCAGTACTTC
-	-	TRBV19	TRBJ1-1	CASSQTGNTEAFF	TGTGCCAGTAGCCAGACAGGGAACACTGAAGCTTTCTTT
few	TRBD1	TRBV19	TRBJ1-3	CASTTGTGVSGNTIYF	TGTGCCAGTACTACCGGGACAGGGGTCTCTGGAAACACCATATATTTT
-	-	TRBV7-6	TRBJ1-1	CASSFRGNTEAFF	TGTGCCAGCAGCTTTAGAGGGAACACTGAAGCTTTCTTT
few	TRBD1	TRBV9	TRBJ1-2	CASSVPGGQQIPLSYGYTF	TGTGCCAGCAGCGTCCCCGGGGGACAGCAAATCCCCCTGAGCTATGGCTACACCTTC
-	-	TRBV6-5	TRBJ1-2	CASSYGSAGGYTF	TGTGCCAGCAGTTACGGTTCAGCGGGGGGCTACACCTTC
-	-	TRBV4-1	TRBJ1-1	CASSGPEPEAFF	TGCGCCAGCAGCGGGCCGGAACCTGAAGCTTTCTTT
-	TRBD2	TRBV27	TRBJ2-1	CASIGGGPNNEQFF	TGTGCCAGCATAGGCGGGGGGCCGAACAATGAGCAGTTCTTC
-	TRBD2	TRBV9	TRBJ2-3	CASSVGLWGGNTDTQYF	TGTGCCAGCAGCGTAGGACTATGGGGGGGGAACACAGATACGCAGTATTTT
-	-	TRBV9	TRBJ2-3	CASSVGKRAGTDTQYF	TGTGCCAGCAGCGTAGGTAAGAGGGCGGGCACAGATACGCAGTATTTT
few	-	TRBV19	TRBJ1-5	CASSHGTPGQPQHF	TGTGCCAGTAGTCACGGGACACCGGGGCAGCCCCAGCATTTT
-	-	TRBV19	TRBJ1-2	CASTEGQGYTF	TGTGCCAGTACCGAAGGACAGGGCTACACCTTC
-	TRBD1	TRBV5-1	TRBJ2-2	CASSPGTGGDTGELFF	TGCGCCAGCAGCCCCGGGACAGGAGGGGACACCGGGGAGCTGTTTTTT
few	TRBD2	TRBV5-1	TRBJ2-3	CASSPNSGGASTDTQYF	TGCGCCAGCAGCCCCAATAGCGGGGGGGCTAGCACAGATACGCAGTATTTT
-	-	TRBV18	TRBJ1-4	CASSQQGTLTTNEKLFF	TGTGCCAGCTCACAGCAGGGAACTCTTACAACTAATGAAAAACTGTTTTTT
-	TRBD1	TRBV18	TRBJ2-1	CASSPRWDRGFNEQFF	TGTGCCAGCTCACCACGGTGGGACAGGGGCTTCAATGAGCAGTTCTTC
once	TRBD1	TRBV30	TRBJ1-2	CAWSVGDRESYTF	TGTGCCTGGAGTGTAGGGGACAGGGAAAGCTACACCTTC
-	TRBD2	TRBV9	TRBJ2-5	CASSVGPGGVGETQYF	TGTGCCAGCAGCGTAGGGCCGGGAGGGGTCGGAGAGACCCAGTACTTC
-	TRBD1	TRBV4-2	TRBJ2-2	CASSQVGQGRNGELFF	TGTGCCAGCAGCCAAGTGGGACAGGGGAGGAACGGGGAGCTGTTTTTT
-	-	TRBV30	TRBJ1-5	CAQGTDKNNQPQHF	TGTGCCCAGGGGACGGACAAGAACAATCAGCCCCAGCATTTT
once	-	TRBV30	TRBJ1-3	CAWSSRLFSGNTIYF	TGTGCCTGGAGTTCCAGACTATTCTCTGGAAACACCATATATTTT
-	-	TRBV10-2	TRBJ1-4	CASSGGGAGVEKLFF	TGCGCCAGCAGTGGCGGGGGTGCGGGCGTGGAAAAACTGTTTTTT
-	TRBD2	TRBV3-1/TRBV3-2	TRBJ2-3	CASSRLFTSGGAADTQYF	TGTGCCAGCAGCCGTTTATTTACTAGCGGGGGGGCTGCAGATACGCAGTATTTT
-	-	TRBV18	TRBJ1-1	CASSKDTSKMNTEAFF	TGTGCCAGCTCAAAAGACACTTCAAAGATGAACACTGAAGCTTTCTTT
-	-	TRBV5-5	TRBJ1-1	CASSLGGPAFF	TGTGCCAGCAGCTTGGGAGGGCCAGCTTTCTTT
once	TRBD1	TRBV7-8	TRBJ2-3	CASRDRGADTQYF	TGTGCCAGCAGGGACAGGGGAGCGGATACGCAGTATTTT
-	-	TRBV5-1	TRBJ2-5	CASSLAAVQETQYF	TGCGCCAGCAGCTTGGCCGCGGTCCAAGAGACCCAGTACTTC
once	-	TRBV2	TRBJ2-2	CASSELSTGELFF	TGTGCCAGCAGTGAACTGAGCACCGGGGAGCTGTTTTTT
-	-	TRBV4-2	TRBJ2-3	CASSQEFEVDTQYF	TGTGCCAGCAGCCAAGAATTCGAGGTAGATACGCAGTATTTT
-	-	TRBV5-1	TRBJ1-2	CASSLTAGLNGYTF	TGCGCCAGCAGCTTGACGGCGGGACTTAATGGCTACACCTTC
-	-	TRBV6-6	TRBJ1-1	CASSALTDLNTEAFF	TGTGCCAGCAGTGCCTTGACAGACTTGAACACTGAAGCTTTCTTT
-	-	TRBV10-3	TRBJ2-6	CAISEGGRISGANVLTF	TGTGCCATCAGTGAGGGGGGCAGGATCTCTGGGGCCAACGTCCTGACTTTC
once	TRBD2	TRBV24-1	TRBJ2-1	CATSDSSGGGEQFF	TGTGCCACCAGTGATTCAAGCGGGGGCGGTGAGCAGTTCTTC
-	TRBD1	TRBV5-6	TRBJ1-4	CASSLVSGQGASDEKLFF	TGTGCCAGCAGCTTGGTTTCGGGGCAGGGGGCTTCGGATGAAAAACTGTTTTTT
-	TRBD2	TRBV11-2	TRBJ2-5	CASNQLLPGGPRETQYF	TGTGCCAGCAACCAGCTTTTACCGGGGGGGCCTAGAGAGACCCAGTACTTC
-	TRBD2	TRBV7-7	TRBJ2-5	CASSLGSGGALETQYF	TGTGCCAGCAGCTTAGGTAGCGGGGGGGCCTTGGAGACCCAGTACTTC
-	-	TRBV5-1	TRBJ1-6	CASSRPGLGNSPLHF	TGCGCCAGCAGCCGCCCAGGGTTGGGGAATTCACCCCTCCACTTT
-	TRBD2	TRBV7-6	TRBJ2-1	CASSLVFSGGHDEQFF	TGTGCCAGCAGCTTAGTCTTTTCGGGGGGGCATGATGAGCAGTTCTTC
-	-	TRBV7-9	TRBJ2-1	CASSLTGTQYNEQFF	TGTGCCAGCAGCTTAACAGGAACGCAATACAATGAGCAGTTCTTC
-	TRBD2	TRBV7-2	TRBJ2-1	CASSPSGGLVSHEQFF	TGTGCCAGCAGCCCATCGGGAGGGCTAGTTTCCCATGAGCAGTTCTTC
-	TRBD1	TRBV9	TRBJ2-3	CASSGGTVFSTDTQYF	TGTGCCAGCAGCGGTGGGACAGTATTTAGCACAGATACGCAGTATTTT
-	TRBD1	TRBV4-1	TRBJ1-1	CASSHPRQGANTEAFF	TGCGCCAGCAGCCATCCGCGACAGGGGGCGAACACTGAAGCTTTCTTT
-	TRBD2	TRBV28	TRBJ2-1	CASSLLGGDYNEQFF	TGTGCCAGCAGTTTATTGGGGGGGGATTACAATGAGCAGTTCTTC
-	TRBD2	TRBV30	TRBJ2-1	CAGNRLAGGVNEQFF	TGTGCCGGGAACCGACTAGCGGGGGGGGTCAATGAGCAGTTCTTC
once	-	TRBV7-8	TRBJ2-1	CASIPGLGYNEQFF	TGTGCCAGCATCCCGGGACTGGGTTACAATGAGCAGTTCTTC
-	-	TRBV5-1	TRBJ1-4	CASSLSSTGRNEKLFF	TGCGCCAGCAGCCTCAGCTCGACAGGCCGTAATGAAAAACTGTTTTTT
-	-	TRBV3-1/TRBV3-2	TRBJ2-3	CASSPGTGLDTQYF	TGTGCCAGCAGCCCTGGGACTGGACTAGATACGCAGTATTTT
-	TRBD1	TRBV27	TRBJ1-6	CASSFGQEGSPLHF	TGTGCCAGCAGTTTCGGACAGGAGGGCTCACCCCTCCACTTT
-	-	TRBV20-1	TRBJ2-2	CSASNRGGTGELFF	TGCAGTGCTAGTAATAGGGGGGGCACCGGGGAGCTGTTTTTT
-	-	TRBV4-2	TRBJ2-1	CASSQDPGGANEQFF	TGTGCCAGCAGCCAAGATCCGGGCGGGGCCAATGAGCAGTTCTTC
-	TRBD2	TRBV3-1/TRBV3-2	TRBJ2-3	CASSPPTRLAGTDTQYF	TGTGCCAGCAGCCCCCCCACGAGACTAGCAGGGACAGATACGCAGTATTTT
-	TRBD1	TRBV20-1	TRBJ1-2	CSASYRGQGYTF	TGCAGTGCTAGTTACAGGGGGCAAGGCTACACCTTC